Each of the 26 T cell receptor beta chains below was sequenced from the same sample in a study of blood T cell repertoires in COVID-19. TCRdb's table, derived via immunoSEQ multiplex PCR, lists solely in-frame clones and lacks some. This sample has some 320,000 clones, with under 90% found just once. Material: PBMCs or T cells enriched from blood (not recorded which). The receptors were gathered from a man in his 60s who had recovered from COVID-19.

The chain links TRBV12-5 to TRBJ2-4, with 8 bases identical to TRBD1. Trimming took 5 bases from V and 8 from J; bases not matched to a gene: 17. The CDR3 covers 17 residues. The V gene's germline CDR1 is LGHNT and CDR2 FRNRAP. The CDR3 here is CASGQIWTGIRGDIQYF. The CDR3 DNA is TGTGCTAGTGGTCAAATCTGGACAGGGATTAGGGGGGACATTCAGTACTTC.

The chain uses TRBV6-1 and TRBJ2-7; a possible D gene is TRBD1 (6 bases). Germline CDR1 reads MNHNS; CDR2 reads SASEGT. The CDR3 runs 14 residues. Trimming cost V 6 bases and J 1 base, with 13 bases left between them. The CDR3 DNA reads as TGTGCCAGCAGAAACTCAGGGGTTTCCTACGAGCAGTACTTC. Its translation is CASRNSGVSYEQYF.

This clone has just a few counts. The rearrangement joins TRBV2 to TRBJ2-2, with a possible D match to TRBD2 (6 bases). V was trimmed by 3 bases and J by 4 bases, leaving 9 bases between them. The CDR3 totals 14 residues. Germline V CDR1 and CDR2: SNHLY, FYNNEI. In DNA, the CDR3 is TGTGCCAGCAGTGAGGGTAGCGGCACCGGGGAGCTGTTTTTT. Encoded protein: CASSEGSGTGELFF.

This clone showed up just once. The V and J genes are TRBV25-1 and TRBJ1-1; D is unclear. The CDR3 has 15 amino acids. CDR1 MGHDK and CDR2 SYGVNS come from the germline V gene. V lost 5 bases, J lost 4 bases, and 17 bases lay in between. The CDR3 is CASSPPLTDSTEAFF. For the CDR3, the DNA is TGTGCCAGCAGTCCCCCCCTTACTGATAGCACTGAAGCTTTCTTT.

The J gene is TRBJ1-1, the V gene TRBV2; TRBD1 is a possible D gene (5 bases). The germline gives CDR1 SNHLY, CDR2 FYNNEI. V gave up 9 bases and J gave up 5 bases, with 16 bases separating them. The CDR3 loop spans 13 amino acids. CDR3 nucleotide sequence: TGTGCCAGTAGCAGGGAGGGGTGGACTGAAGCTTTCTTT. This translates into CASSREGWTEAFF.

Points on this clone: At the DNA level, this CDR3 is encoded by other sequences in the same sample as well. The rearrangement uses TRBV10-3 and TRBJ1-2; no clear D gene. The germline CDR1 and CDR2 sequences are ENHRY and SYGVKD. The CDR3 runs to 12 residues. The V gene lost 3 bases and the J gene lost 5 bases, with 7 bases spanning the gap. The CDR3, as DNA: TGTGCCATCAGTGAAGGAGGTTATGGCTACACCTTC. The encoded protein is CAISEGGYGYTF.

V gene TRBV28 combines with J gene TRBJ1-2; the D gene is possibly TRBD1 (5 bases). The CDR3 contains 16 residues. V lost 2 bases and J 2 bases, leaving 15 bases between the germline ends. CDR1 and CDR2 (germline): MDHEN, SYDVKM. CDR3 in DNA: TGTGCCAGCAGTTTACCTGGGGGGGTCGGAAACTATGGCTACACCTTC. Translated: CASSLPGGVGNYGYTF.

The V and J genes are TRBV19 and TRBJ1-2; D remains ambiguous. Germline lookup yields CDR1 LNHDA and CDR2 SQIVND (reference sequence). The germline V and J ends were trimmed by 3 bases and 5 bases, with 19 bases remaining between them. There are 16 residues in the CDR3. The CDR3 sequence: CASSIVDRRESYGYTF. In DNA form, the CDR3 reads TGTGCCAGTAGTATCGTGGATCGGCGGGAGTCTTATGGCTACACCTTC.

The rearrangement links TRBV29-1 to TRBJ1-4; D possibly corresponds to TRBD1 (5 bases). This CDR3 comprises 11 residues. The germline CDR1 and CDR2 sequences are SQVTM and ANQGSEA. Trimming removed 3 bases from V and 10 bases from J, with 9 bases in between. This CDR3 is CSVERDRKLFF. DNA for the CDR3: TGCAGCGTTGAGCGGGACCGAAAACTGTTTTTT.

The chain uses TRBV28 and TRBJ2-5; 8 bases are a match to TRBD1. V lost 6 bases, J lost 5 bases, and 8 bases stayed unmatched. Germline CDR1 MDHEN, CDR2 SYDVKM. The CDR3 runs to 14 residues. The CDR3 sequence: CASSEGQGRETQYF. As DNA, the CDR3 is TGTGCCAGCAGCGAAGGACAGGGAAGGGAGACCCAGTACTTC.

The chain combines TRBV10-2 with TRBJ1-5, with D maybe TRBD1 (5 bases). Germline V gives CDR1 WSHSY, CDR2 SAAADI. The CDR3 totals 14 residues. The ends were cut back, 3 bases at V and 5 bases at J, with 11 bases in the middle. This chain's CDR3 is CASSDVTVDQPQHF. DNA of the CDR3: TGCGCCAGCAGTGATGTGACAGTCGATCAGCCCCAGCATTTT.

V and J are TRBV18 and TRBJ2-7, with 12 positions matching TRBD1. The CDR3 spans 15 residues. Germline loops: CDR1 KGHSH, CDR2 LQKENI. With 4 bases clipped from V and 7 bases from J, the junction kept 8 bases outside the gene matches. The CDR3: CASSQPGQGALEQYF. The CDR3 bases are TGTGCCAGCTCACAACCGGGACAGGGGGCGTTGGAGCAGTACTTC.

J is TRBJ1-5 and V is TRBV6-2 or TRBV6-3, with 8 bases identical to TRBD1. The CDR3 sequence is 16 residues long. Germline V gene data show CDR1 as MNHEY and CDR2 as SVGEGT. Trimming cost V 3 bases and J 3 bases; bases outside gene matches: 7. The CDR3 loop reads CASSYKAGGVNQPQHF. The DNA for the CDR3 is TGTGCCAGCAGTTATAAGGCAGGGGGCGTCAATCAGCCCCAGCATTTT.

The V gene is TRBV28, the J gene TRBJ1-1; 10 nucleotides line up with TRBD1. The germline gives CDR1 MDHEN, CDR2 SYDVKM. V gave up 7 bases and J gave up 0 bases; unmatched junction bases: 11. CDR3 length: 17 residues. CDR3 protein: CASTSTGTGDLNTEAFF. CDR3 DNA: TGTGCCAGCACCTCAACCGGGACAGGGGATTTGAACACTGAAGCTTTCTTT.

Only a few counts were recorded for this clone. The chain is built from TRBV2 and TRBJ2-2; D is undetermined. Trimming shortened V by 7 bases and J by 3 bases, and 6 bases separated the two germline ends. The germline V gene has CDR1 SNHLY and CDR2 FYNNEI. There are 12 residues in the CDR3. The CDR3 loop is CASTSDTGELFF. The CDR3 DNA follows: TGTGCCAGCACCTCCGACACCGGGGAGCTGTTTTTT. The whole variable domain, remainder taken from reference TRBV2 and TRBJ2-2, is EPEVTQTPSHQVTQMGQEVILRCVPISNHLYFYWYRQILGQKVEFLVSFYNNEISEKSEIFDDQFSVERPDGSNFTLKIRSTKLEDSAMYFCASTSDTGELFFGEGSRLTVL.

This clone has just a few counts. The chain's CDR3 is CASSPMTGDISSEQYF. The CDR3 bases are TGTGCCAGCTCACCAATGACGGGGGATATATCGAGCGAGCAGTACTTC. This chain links TRBV18 with TRBJ2-7; tentatively, D is TRBD2 (6 bases). Germline values: CDR1 KGHSH, CDR2 LQKENI. The V end lost 2 bases, the J end lost 6 bases, and 20 bases lay between the germline ends. The CDR3 runs to 16 residues.

The genes are TRBV21-1 and TRBJ1-4. TRBV21-1 is labeled a pseudogene. The CDR3 extends over 18 amino acids. Written as DNA, the CDR3 is TGTGCCAGCAGCAAAGCGCGGGACCCCCTTGCGACTAATGAAAAACTGTTTTTT. Protein sequence: CASSKARDPLATNEKLFF.

As for this clone: The same CDR3 arises from other DNA sequences in this sample as well. The gene calls are TRBV7-9 and TRBJ2-1; 14 bases align to TRBD2. V was pared by 3 bases and J by 1 base, with 2 bases of the junction left unmatched. The CDR3 is 17 residues long. Germline values: CDR1 SEHNR, CDR2 FQNEAQ (reference sequence). The DNA of the CDR3 is TGTGCCAGCAGCTTCGGGACTAGCGGGAGTTCCTACAATGAGCAGTTCTTC. Its protein is CASSFGTSGSSYNEQFF.

In its sample, this clone ranks as medium-sized. The chain combines TRBV27 with TRBJ2-1; the match to TRBD2 covers 16 bases. V gave up 7 bases and J gave up 1 base; unmatched junction bases: 13. This CDR3 has 20 residues. CDR1 MNHEY and CDR2 SMNVEV come from the germline V gene (reference sequence). CDR3 coding DNA: TGTGCCAGCAACCCGGGACTAGCGGGAGGGCCCTCTCGGTCCTACAATGAGCAGTTCTTC. It specifies CASNPGLAGGPSRSYNEQFF.

This clone was seen a few times. The chain recombines TRBV20-1 with TRBJ1-1; 9 positions agree with TRBD1. This CDR3 is 11 amino acids long. Germline V gene sequence: CDR1 DFQATT, CDR2 SNEGSKA (reference sequence). The CDR3 DNA reads as TGCAGGGGACAGGGTGGCACTGAAGCTTTCTTT. Translated, it gives CRGQGGTEAFF.

This clone was counted a few times. The rearrangement uses TRBV28 and TRBJ1-4, with 7 nucleotides matching TRBD1. CDR3 size: 15 residues. J lost 9 bases, V lost 6 bases, and 13 bases had no gene match. Germline V gene data show CDR1 as MDHEN and CDR2 as SYDVKM. CDR3 sequence reads: CASSSDRVNWKKLFF. The CDR3 DNA is TGTGCCAGCAGCTCTGACAGGGTGAATTGGAAAAAACTGTTTTTT.

This chain connects TRBV7-9 to TRBJ1-1; D gene unclear. CDR1 and CDR2 (germline): SEHNR, FQNEAQ (reference sequence). The V and J ends lost 4 bases and 1 base respectively, with 7 bases between them. This CDR3 has 13 residues. The CDR3: CASSWSGNTEAFF. CDR3 DNA sequence: TGTGCCAGCAGCTGGTCGGGGAACACTGAAGCTTTCTTT.

This rearrangement joins TRBV6-5 to TRBJ2-3; no definite D call. Germline-derived CDR1 and CDR2 are MNHEY and SVGAGI. The CDR3 has 13 residues. V was clipped by 6 bases and J by 3 bases, with 10 bases between them. Written as DNA, the CDR3 is TGTGCCAGCAGAGTACCCGGGACAGATACGCAGTATTTT. It codes for CASRVPGTDTQYF.

This chain joins TRBV6-5 and TRBJ2-5; a weak D match, TRBD1 (5 bases). The CDR3 runs to 16 residues. Germline V gene sequence: CDR1 MNHEY, CDR2 SVGAGI. V gave up 2 bases and J gave up 1 base, with 14 bases separating them. The chain's CDR3 is CASSYLRQGPQETQYF. CDR3 coding DNA: TGTGCCAGCAGTTACCTGCGGCAGGGCCCCCAAGAGACCCAGTACTTC.

The chain employs TRBV11-2 and TRBJ2-2; D unclear. The CDR3 runs to 14 residues. The V gene's germline CDR1 is SGHAT and CDR2 FQNNGV. The V and J ends lost 2 bases and 5 bases respectively, with 9 bases between them. The CDR3 coding sequence is TGTGCCAGCAGCTTAATCTCGTCGACCGGGGAGCTGTTTTTT. It is translated as CASSLISSTGELFF.

The rearrangement joins TRBV18 to TRBJ1-1; 8 bases fit TRBD1. Germline CDR1 is KGHSH and CDR2 is LQKENI. J lost 3 bases, V lost 3 bases, and 9 bases had no gene match. The CDR3 extends over 16 amino acids. CDR3 residues: CASSPGQGSRDTEAFF. Here the CDR3 DNA reads TGTGCCAGCTCACCCGGACAGGGAAGCCGGGACACTGAAGCTTTCTTT.